Each of the 27 T cell receptor beta chains below was sequenced from the same sample in a study of blood T cell repertoires in COVID-19. Method: immunoSEQ multiplex PCR; TCRdb's copy keeps in-frame clones and lacks some. The data hold roughly 24,000 clones, with about nine tenths observed a single time. The source material was peripheral blood. Receptor source: a woman in her 70s with active COVID-19.

The V and J genes are TRBV15 and TRBJ1-5, with TRBD1 matching over 7 bases. V was pared by 4 bases and J by 5 bases, with 5 bases of the junction left unmatched. CDR3 length: 14 amino acids. Germline CDR1 and CDR2: LNHNV and YYDKDF (reference sequence). The CDR3 spells CATSNDREYQPQHF. In DNA form, the CDR3 reads TGTGCCACCAGCAATGACAGGGAGTATCAGCCCCAGCATTTT.

Here the CDR3 DNA reads TGTGCCAGCAGCCAAGATGGAGGACAGGCTGTCTATGGCTACACCTTC. Its protein product is CASSQDGGQAVYGYTF. This chain joins TRBV4-2 and TRBJ1-2; 7 nucleotides agree with TRBD1. CDR1 and CDR2 (germline): LGHNA, YNFKEQ. There are 16 residues in the CDR3. V lost 0 bases, J lost 4 bases, and 8 bases stayed unmatched.

This chain uses TRBV4-2 with TRBJ1-1; 8 nucleotides align to TRBD1. V shed 4 bases and J 8 bases; nucleotides not matched to a gene: 9. Germline V CDR1 and CDR2: LGHNA, YNFKEQ. This CDR3 has 14 amino acids. CDR3 sequence reads: CASSLLTGAGEAFF. DNA for the CDR3: TGTGCCAGCAGCCTTCTGACAGGGGCTGGCGAAGCTTTCTTT.

This clone was recorded only once. The J gene is TRBJ2-2, the V gene TRBV7-3; D might be TRBD1 (5 bases). Per germline, CDR1 SGHTA and CDR2 FQGTGA. V was trimmed by 5 bases and J by 1 base, leaving 8 bases between them. The CDR3 is 14 amino acids. The CDR3 region is CASSRQGNTGELFF. The CDR3 nucleotides read TGTGCCAGCAGCCGTCAGGGGAACACCGGGGAGCTGTTTTTT.

The chain recombines TRBV21-1 with TRBJ1-3; TRBD1, the table's D call, lacks a check against the DNA. TRBV21-1 has pseudogene status. This CDR3 contains 16 residues. CDR3 sequence: CASSSFGRGPGNTIYF. CDR3 nucleotides: TGTGCCAGCAGCAGTTTTGGCAGGGGGCCTGGAAACACCATATATTTT.

The CDR3 DNA follows: TGTGCCAGCAGAGAAGCGGGGGGCCTGTATACGCAGTATTTT. It translates to CASREAGGLYTQYF. This chain links TRBV27 with TRBJ2-3, with TRBD2 matching 9 bases. The germline gives CDR1 MNHEY, CDR2 SMNVEV (reference sequence). After removal of 6 bases from V and 7 bases from J, the junction contained 8 bases not matched to a gene. This CDR3 contains 14 residues.

This clone is medium-sized in the sample. The V and J genes are TRBV4-1 and TRBJ2-7; perhaps TRBD1 as D (5 bases). This CDR3 has 15 amino acids. The V gene's germline CDR1 is MGHRA and CDR2 YSYEKL. V gave up 1 base and J gave up 3 bases, with 13 bases separating them. Here the CDR3 DNA reads TGCGCCAGCAGCCAAGTACAGGACGACTTCTACGAGCAGTACTTC. It translates to CASSQVQDDFYEQYF.

The chain couples TRBV15 to TRBJ1-3; D is uncertain. V lost 1 base and J 6 bases, leaving 16 bases between the germline ends. CDR3 length equals 16 residues. CDR1 and CDR2 (germline): LNHNV, YYDKDF (reference sequence). The CDR3 nucleotides read TGTGCCACCAGCAGAGGCACTCAGGTCTTGGAAAACACCATATATTTT. This translates into CATSRGTQVLENTIYF. Using reference TRBV15 and TRBJ1-3 for the parts outside the CDR3, the full variable domain is DAMVIQNPRYQVTQFGKPVTLSCSQTLNHNVMYWYQQKSSQAPKLLFHYYDKDFNNEADTPDNFQSRRPNTSFCFLDIRSPGLGDTAMYLCATSRGTQVLENTIYFGEGSWLTVV.

The chain employs TRBV2 and TRBJ2-5, with 13 positions matching TRBD2. This CDR3 is 14 amino acids long. J was trimmed by 5 bases and V by 6 bases; bases with no gene match: 3. Germline V gene data show CDR1 as SNHLY and CDR2 as FYNNEI. CDR3 region: CASRPTSGGETQYF. The CDR3 DNA reads as TGTGCCAGCAGACCGACTAGCGGGGGGGAGACCCAGTACTTC.

The chain combines TRBV7-6 with TRBJ2-7; tentative D call: TRBD1 (6 bases). Germline CDR1 is SGHVS and CDR2 is FNYEAQ. V lost 3 bases and J lost 4, with 7 bases in between. This CDR3 region has 12 residues. CDR3: CASSLTGYEQYF. In DNA form, the CDR3 reads TGTGCCAGCAGCTTGACAGGTTACGAGCAGTACTTC.

This rearrangement joins TRBV18 to TRBJ2-2, with 10 bases identical to TRBD2. The ends lost 4 bases at V and 1 base at J; junction bases unmatched: 0. Germline V CDR1 and CDR2: KGHSH, LQKENI. This CDR3 is built from 15 residues. This CDR3 reads CASSRTSGNTGELFF. CDR3 DNA sequence: TGTGCCAGCTCACGGACTAGCGGGAACACCGGGGAGCTGTTTTTT. Complete variable domain (other parts from reference TRBV18 and TRBJ2-2): NAGVMQNPRHLVRRRGQEARLRCSPMKGHSHVYWYRQLPEEGLKFMVYLQKENIIDESGMPKERFSAEFPKEGPSILRIQQVVRGDSAAYFCASSRTSGNTGELFFGEGSRLTVL.

This clone occurred a few times. The V call is TRBV19, the J call TRBJ2-1, with D unresolved. V was cut by 3 bases and J by 7 bases, with 16 bases left in between. This CDR3 region has 15 residues. Per germline, CDR1 LNHDA and CDR2 SQIVND (reference sequence). CDR3 loop: CASSIVFASGNEQFF. CDR3 DNA: TGTGCCAGTAGTATTGTATTCGCTAGTGGTAATGAGCAGTTCTTC.

The chain recombines TRBV6-6 with TRBJ2-7; 8 nucleotides line up with TRBD2. After removal of 7 bases from V and 2 bases from J, the junction contained 7 bases not matched to a gene. Germline CDR1 is MNHNY and CDR2 is SVGAGI (reference sequence). This CDR3 comprises 14 residues. CDR3 coding DNA: TGTGCCAGCACGGCGGGGGGACAAACCTACGAGCAGTACTTC. Protein product: CASTAGGQTYEQYF.

The chain is built from TRBV2 and TRBJ1-5, with 10 nucleotides matching TRBD1. The CDR3 has 15 amino acids. Germline V gene sequence: CDR1 SNHLY, CDR2 FYNNEI. V was pared by 5 bases and J by 2 bases, with 3 bases of the junction left unmatched. The CDR3 bases are TGTGCCAGCAGTTCTGGGACAGGGGGCAATCAGCCCCAGCATTTT. It codes for CASSSGTGGNQPQHF.

This chain joins TRBV7-8 and TRBJ1-1, with 7 bases identical to TRBD1. From germline, CDR1 is SGHVS and CDR2 FQNEAQ. The J segment lost 1 base and the V segment lost 6 bases, leaving 5 bases of the junction unmatched. The CDR3 contains 14 residues. CDR3 DNA: TGTGCCAGCAGACCTAACAGGGGGAACACTGAAGCTTTCTTT. Translating it yields CASRPNRGNTEAFF. Full variable domain (rest looked up from reference TRBV7-8 and TRBJ1-1): GAGVSQSPRYKVAKRGQDVALRCDPISGHVSLFWYQQALGQGPEFLTYFQNEAQLDKSGLPSDRFFAERPEGSVSTLKIQRTQQEDSAVYLCASRPNRGNTEAFFGQGTRLTVV.

On this clone itself: Its ends do not fully match the called genes, so a read error is possible. The CDR3: CASSHSKGGVGNEQYF. CDR3 nucleotide sequence: TGTGCCAGCAGTCACTCCAAGGGCGGGGTCGGCAACGAGCAGTACTTC. The chain couples TRBV6-2 or TRBV6-3 to TRBJ2-7; D is possibly TRBD2 (6 bases). The CDR3 loop spans 16 amino acids. The germline V gene has CDR1 MNHEY and CDR2 SVGEGT.

The chain recombines TRBV7-2 with TRBJ2-1; D may be TRBD2 (6 bases). In germline, CDR1 is SGHTA, CDR2 FQGNSA. Trimming shortened V by 5 bases and J by 8 bases, and 22 bases separated the two germline ends. The CDR3 consists of 16 residues. CDR3 region: CASSKKKLARLDEQFF. The CDR3 region has the DNA TGTGCCAGCAGCAAGAAAAAACTAGCCCGGCTGGATGAGCAGTTCTTC.

The rearrangement uses TRBV25-1 and TRBJ1-5; no clear D gene. The CDR3 is made up of 13 amino acids. The V and J ends lost 3 bases and 4 bases respectively, with 7 bases between them. The germline V gene encodes CDR1 MGHDK and CDR2 SYGVNS. CDR3 sequence reads: CASSDRGNQPQHF. DNA of the CDR3: TGTGCCAGCAGTGATCGCGGAAATCAGCCCCAGCATTTT.

The chain has TRBV7-9 and TRBJ1-1, with D unresolved. Trimming pared 7 bases from V and 11 bases from J, leaving 20 bases between. CDR1 and CDR2 from the germline V gene are SEHNR and FQNEAQ (reference sequence). This CDR3 region has 13 residues. The CDR3 loop reads CASIGPEGGQAFF. CDR3 bases: TGTGCCAGCATCGGTCCTGAAGGAGGCCAGGCTTTCTTT.

The chain uses TRBV19 and TRBJ1-5; no firm D call. V dropped 7 bases and J dropped 7 bases, with 14 bases sitting between them. Germline CDR1 LNHDA, CDR2 SQIVND (reference sequence). The CDR3 loop spans 13 amino acids. The CDR3 DNA reads as TGTGCCAGTAATGTGGTGGGAGGACAGCCCCAGCATTTT. Its translation: CASNVVGGQPQHF.

The J gene is TRBJ2-7, the V gene TRBV7-2; TRBD2 agrees at 11 bases. Germline loops: CDR1 SGHTA, CDR2 FQGNSA. The CDR3 is 16 amino acids. After removal of 0 bases from V and 5 bases from J, the junction contained 6 bases not matched to a gene. The CDR3 loop is CASSLALAGGQDEQYF. DNA of the CDR3: TGTGCCAGCAGCTTAGCTCTAGCGGGGGGCCAAGACGAGCAGTACTTC.

The chain links TRBV7-3 to TRBJ1-2; weak D call: TRBD1 (6 bases). V shed 4 bases and J shed 0 bases, with 21 bases lying between them. CDR1 and CDR2 (germline): SGHTA, FQGTGA. There are 18 residues in the CDR3. DNA of the CDR3: TGTGCCAGCAGCTCCCAGCCTCCGGGACAATCAGCTAACTATGGCTACACCTTC. Protein sequence: CASSSQPPGQSANYGYTF. Looking up the rest from reference TRBV7-3 and TRBJ1-2 gives the full variable domain: GAGVSQTPSNKVTEKGKYVELRCDPISGHTALYWYRQSLGQGPEFLIYFQGTGAADDSGLPNDRFFAVRPEGSVSTLKIQRTERGDSAVYLCASSSQPPGQSANYGYTFGSGTRLTVV.

By frequency in the sample, this clone is medium-sized. The chain joins TRBV7-2 to TRBJ1-1; maybe TRBD1 (6 bases). Germline V gives CDR1 SGHTA, CDR2 FQGNSA. V lost 2 bases and J 4 bases, leaving 14 bases between the germline ends. This CDR3 is built from 15 residues. For the CDR3, the DNA is TGTGCCAGCAGCTTACACGCCGGGACATCCACTGAAGCTTTCTTT. It yields the protein CASSLHAGTSTEAFF.

CDR3 in amino acids: CASSRYMTGAHGYTF. CDR3 coding DNA: TGTGCCAGCAGCCGATATATGACAGGGGCCCATGGCTACACCTTC. The V and J genes are TRBV5-6 and TRBJ1-2, with 8 positions matching TRBD1. The CDR3 is 15 amino acids. Germline CDR1 SGHDT, CDR2 YYEEEE. V dropped 4 bases and J dropped 6; count of bases not matched to a gene: 11.

This sequence joins TRBV29-1 and TRBJ2-7, with 7 bases identical to TRBD1. V dropped 1 base and J dropped 4; count of bases not matched to a gene: 4. This CDR3 is built from 13 residues. The V gene's germline CDR1 is SQVTM and CDR2 ANQGSEA. This CDR3 is CSVEAPRGYEQYF. The DNA of the CDR3 is TGCAGCGTTGAAGCCCCCAGGGGGTACGAGCAGTACTTC.

J is TRBJ2-3 and V is TRBV4-3; 8 positions agree with TRBD2. The CDR3 consists of 17 residues. Per germline, CDR1 LGHNA and CDR2 YSLEER. V shed 1 base, J shed 2 bases, and the junction held 8 bases outside the gene matches. The CDR3 sequence is CASSQGGGAGVTDTQYF. The CDR3 DNA sequence: TGCGCCAGCAGCCAAGGCGGGGGAGCGGGGGTCACAGATACGCAGTATTTT.

CDR3 in amino acids: CASSRQGLRETQYF. The CDR3 DNA sequence: TGTGCCAGCAGCAGACAGGGTCTCCGAGAGACCCAGTACTTC. The rearrangement links TRBV3-1 (or the pseudogene TRBV3-2) to TRBJ2-5, with 7 bases fitting TRBD1. Trimming at V came to 5 bases and at J to 4 bases, leaving 7 bases not matched to a gene. Germline loops: CDR1 LGHDT, CDR2 YNNKEL (reference sequence). The CDR3 is made up of 14 amino acids.